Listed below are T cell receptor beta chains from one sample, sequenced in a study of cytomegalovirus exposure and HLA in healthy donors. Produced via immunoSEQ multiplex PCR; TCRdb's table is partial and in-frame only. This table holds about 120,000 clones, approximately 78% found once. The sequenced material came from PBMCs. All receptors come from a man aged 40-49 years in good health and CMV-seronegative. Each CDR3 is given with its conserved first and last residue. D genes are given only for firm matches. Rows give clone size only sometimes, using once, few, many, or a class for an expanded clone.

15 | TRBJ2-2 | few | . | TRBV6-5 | CASSYRLANTGELFF | TGTGCCAGCAGTTACCGACTAGCGAACACCGGGGAGCTGTTTTTT
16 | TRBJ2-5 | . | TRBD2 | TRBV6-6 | CASSHTSGGLKETQYF | TGTGCCAGCAGTCATACTAGCGGGGGGCTTAAAGAGACCCAGTACTTC
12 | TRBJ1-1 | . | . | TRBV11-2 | CASSFSTVEAFF | TGTGCCAGCAGCTTTAGTACAGTCGAAGCTTTCTTT
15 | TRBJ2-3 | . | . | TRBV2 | CASRTPAGAGDTQYF | TGTGCCAGCAGGACTCCGGCGGGGGCGGGAGATACGCAGTATTTT
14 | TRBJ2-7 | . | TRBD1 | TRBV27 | CASSLNRGPYEQYF | TGTGCCAGCAGTTTAAACAGGGGGCCCTACGAGCAGTACTTC
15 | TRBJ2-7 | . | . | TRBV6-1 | CASTNTGTPTYEQYF | TGTGCCAGCACTAATACCGGGACACCTACCTACGAGCAGTACTTC
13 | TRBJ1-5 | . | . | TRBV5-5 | CASSAREYQPQHF | TGTGCCAGCAGCGCGAGGGAGTATCAGCCCCAGCATTTT
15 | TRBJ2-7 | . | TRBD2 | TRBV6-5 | CASRKLAGGDYEQYF | TGTGCCAGCAGAAAACTAGCGGGGGGGGACTACGAGCAGTACTTC
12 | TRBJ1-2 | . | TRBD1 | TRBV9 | CASSKTGGGYTF | TGTGCCAGCAGCAAAACAGGGGGCGGCTACACCTTC
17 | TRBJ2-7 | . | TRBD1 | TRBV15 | CATSPPYSGTGDYEQYF | TGTGCCACCAGCCCTCCCTACTCCGGGACAGGGGACTACGAGCAGTACTTC
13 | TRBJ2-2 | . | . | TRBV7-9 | CASSLFSFGELFF | TGTGCCAGCAGCTTATTCAGTTTCGGGGAGCTGTTTTTT
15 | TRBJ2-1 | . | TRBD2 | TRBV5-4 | CASSFFAGGYNEQFF | TGTGCCAGCAGCTTCTTTGCGGGGGGGTACAATGAGCAGTTCTTC
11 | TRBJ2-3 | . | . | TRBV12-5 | CASGSTDTQYF | TGTGCTAGTGGTTCGACAGATACGCAGTATTTT
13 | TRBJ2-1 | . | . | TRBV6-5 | CATAQDPWNEQFF | TGTGCCACCGCACAGGATCCTTGGAATGAGCAGTTCTTC
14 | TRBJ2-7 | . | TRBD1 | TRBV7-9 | CASSSGTVSYEQYF | TGTGCCAGCAGCTCCGGGACAGTATCCTACGAGCAGTACTTC
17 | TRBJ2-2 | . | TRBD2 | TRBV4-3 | CASSQVLNPSGGGELFF | TGCGCCAGCAGCCAAGTCCTGAACCCTAGCGGGGGCGGGGAGCTGTTTTTT
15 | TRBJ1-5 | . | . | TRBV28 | CASRGGPSSNQPQHF | TGTGCCAGCAGAGGGGGACCGTCTAGCAATCAGCCCCAGCATTTT
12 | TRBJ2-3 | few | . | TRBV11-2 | CASSSDGDTQYF | TGTGCCAGCAGCTCCGACGGGGATACGCAGTATTTT
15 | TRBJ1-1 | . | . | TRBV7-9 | CASSGRGASNTEAFF | TGTGCCAGCAGCGGGCGGGGCGCTTCGAACACTGAAGCTTTCTTT
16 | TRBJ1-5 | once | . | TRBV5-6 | CASSLARGGGHQPQHF | TGTGCCAGCAGCTTGGCCCGGGGGGGAGGCCATCAGCCCCAGCATTTT
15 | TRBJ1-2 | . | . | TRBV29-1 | CSVETFRVAGYGYTF | TGCAGCGTTGAGACCTTCAGGGTCGCGGGGTATGGCTACACCTTC
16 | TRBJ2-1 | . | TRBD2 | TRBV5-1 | CASSSGLAGGFNEQFF | TGCGCCAGCAGCTCGGGACTAGCGGGAGGCTTTAATGAGCAGTTCTTC
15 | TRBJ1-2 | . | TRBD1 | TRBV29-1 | CSATSNRGRTYGYTF | TGCAGCGCAACCTCCAACAGGGGGCGAACCTATGGCTACACCTTC
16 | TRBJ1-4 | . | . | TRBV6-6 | CASSYTIGTSVEKLLF | TGTGCCAGCAGTTACACTATAGGAACCTCCGTTGAAAAACTGCTTTTT
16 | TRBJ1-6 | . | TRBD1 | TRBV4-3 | CASSQDSGGRNSPLHF | TGCGCCAGCAGCCAAGATTCAGGGGGGAGGAATTCACCCCTCCACTTT
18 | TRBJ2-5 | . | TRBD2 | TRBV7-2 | CASSLGLAGSLTKKEQYF | TGTGCCAGCAGCTTAGGGCTAGCGGGGAGTCTTACAAAAAAGGAGCAGTACTTC
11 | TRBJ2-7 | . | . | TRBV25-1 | CATQGLWEQYF | TGTGCCACCCAGGGTCTATGGGAGCAGTACTTC
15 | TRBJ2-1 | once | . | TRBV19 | CASSIFQGADNEQFF | TGTGCCAGTAGTATTTTTCAGGGTGCAGACAATGAGCAGTTCTTC
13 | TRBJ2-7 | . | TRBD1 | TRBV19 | CASRGQGSYEQYF | TGTGCCAGTAGGGGACAGGGATCCTACGAGCAGTACTTC
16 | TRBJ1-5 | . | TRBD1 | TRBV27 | CASSLGTGENNQPQHF | TGTGCCAGCAGTCTTGGGACAGGGGAAAACAATCAGCCCCAGCATTTT
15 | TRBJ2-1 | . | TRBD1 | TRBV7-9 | CASQITGGFPNEQFF | TGTGCCAGCCAAATAACAGGGGGGTTTCCCAATGAGCAGTTCTTC